These 5 T cell receptor beta chains were all obtained from the same sample, sequenced in a study of shared clonotypes between healthy human individuals. Measured with immunoSEQ multiplex PCR; TCRdb has only the in-frame clones, and not every one. The table lists millions of clones, 95% of them singletons, with roughly 0.13% in the top ten. Sequencing was performed on naive CD4+ T cells sorted from blood. Subset given: CD45RA+ positively selected. These receptors originate from a man aged 18 to 30 in good health.

This clone has a single count. This chain connects TRBV10-2 to TRBJ2-6; no reliable D call. In germline, CDR1 is WSHSY, CDR2 SAAADI. V was clipped by 1 base and J by 3 bases, with 4 bases between them. The CDR3 is made up of 14 amino acids. The CDR3 protein is CASSEFGGANVLTF. As DNA, the CDR3 is TGCGCCAGCAGTGAGTTTGGTGGGGCCAACGTCCTGACTTTC.

CDR3 DNA sequence: TGTGCCAGCAGTTCACAAATCGACAGGGGGCCTGGCTACACCTTC. Protein sequence: CASSSQIDRGPGYTF. The V gene is TRBV6-5, the J gene TRBJ1-2; TRBD1 matches at 10 bases. V lost 4 bases and J lost 7; bases outside the gene matches: 9. The CDR3 totals 15 residues. The V gene's germline CDR1 is MNHEY and CDR2 SVGAGI.

The CDR3, as DNA: TGTGCCAGCTCCCAGGGTAACCGCTCTGGAAACACCATATATTTT. The encoded protein is CASSQGNRSGNTIYF. The chain couples TRBV21-1 to TRBJ1-3; the table assigns TRBD1, which was not confirmed against the DNA. TRBV21-1 is a pseudogene segment. The CDR3 has 15 residues.

The genes are TRBV7-6 and TRBJ1-4; D unclear. This CDR3 spans 13 amino acids. CDR1 SGHVS and CDR2 FNYEAQ come from the germline V gene. V dropped 1 base and J dropped 12 bases, with 12 bases sitting between them. CDR3 residues: CASSLEGLLELFF. The CDR3 DNA reads TGTGCCAGCAGCTTAGAGGGCCTACTGGAACTGTTTTTT.

The V gene is TRBV7-2, the J gene TRBJ2-5, with 10 bases that match TRBD2. Losses at the gene ends were 7 bases for V and 0 bases for J; bases not matched to a gene: 5. The CDR3 consists of 15 residues. CDR1 and CDR2 (germline): SGHTA, FQGNSA. DNA of the CDR3: TGTGCCAGCACCTTGAGCGGGAGGGACCAAGAGACCCAGTACTTC. Its protein product is CASTLSGRDQETQYF.